These 18 T cell receptor beta chains originate from one sample sequenced in a study of shared clonotypes between healthy human individuals (dated by TCRdb to 2019 to 2021). The library came from the immunoSEQ multiplex PCR assay. TCRdb took this table from immuneACCESS and kept in-frame rearrangements with V and J called. Such tables lack part of the clones; where checked against another copy, unresolved V genes explain under half of the gap, and the rest is unexplained. Across this sample there are some 690,000 clones, with 90% seen only once. The ten most abundant clones make up roughly 36% of the sample. Sequenced: memory CD8+ T cells from PBMCs. The intended sense of this specimen's cell subset or site label: CD45RO+ cells pooled with CCR7-negative TemRA cells. The receptor source for this set is a young man in good health. Some clones in this sample may be carry-over from other donors' samples.

J is TRBJ2-5 and V is TRBV5-1; TRBD2 matches at 7 bases. From germline, CDR1 is SGHRS and CDR2 YFSETQ. The CDR3 runs to 16 residues. With 7 bases clipped from V and 5 bases from J, the junction kept 17 bases outside the gene matches. The CDR3 sequence: CASGTSPERGVETQYF. The CDR3 DNA sequence: TGCGCCAGCGGAACCAGCCCCGAGCGGGGAGTGGAGACCCAGTACTTC. Variable domain in full (rest from reference TRBV5-1 and TRBJ2-5): KAGVTQTPRYLIKTRGQQVTLSCSPISGHRSVSWYQQTPGQGLQFLFEYFSETQRNKGNFPGRFSGRQFSNSRSEMNVSTLELGDSALYLCASGTSPERGVETQYFGPGTRLLVL.

This clone was observed a single time. The chain employs TRBV7-6 and TRBJ2-6, with D uncertain. Trimming took off 6 bases at V and 0 bases at J, with 6 bases between the two ends. The CDR3 is 14 amino acids. Germline values: CDR1 SGHVS, CDR2 FNYEAQ. The CDR3 protein is CASRSTSGANVLTF. The CDR3 region has the DNA TGTGCCAGCAGAAGCACCTCTGGGGCCAACGTCCTGACTTTC.

The genes are TRBV7-8 and TRBJ2-3, with 7 bases matching TRBD1. The CDR3 runs to 16 residues. The V gene end was trimmed by 3 bases and the J gene end by 3 bases; junction bases not matched to a gene: 9. Germline V gives CDR1 SGHVS, CDR2 FQNEAQ. The CDR3 nucleotides are TGTGCCAGCAGCTTTGGACAGGACCTAAGAACAGATACGCAGTATTTT. Amino acids: CASSFGQDLRTDTQYF.

CDR3 sequence: CSVEVGGEETQYF. The DNA for the CDR3 is TGCAGCGTTGAAGTAGGAGGTGAGGAGACCCAGTACTTC. J is TRBJ2-5 and V is TRBV29-1; perhaps TRBD2 as D (5 bases). The CDR3 is 13 residues long. V was pared by 1 base and J by 5 bases, with 11 bases between. Per the germline V gene, CDR1 is SQVTM and CDR2 is ANQGSEA. The variable domain in full, with the rest retrieved from reference TRBV29-1 and TRBJ2-5, is SAVISQKPSRDICQRGTSLTIQCQVDSQVTMMFWYRQQPGQSLTLIATANQGSEATYESGFVIDKFPISRPNLTFSTLTVSNMSPEDSSIYLCSVEVGGEETQYFGPGTRLLVL.

The rearrangement joins TRBV7-2 to TRBJ2-2, with D tentatively TRBD2 (5 bases). The V gene's germline CDR1 is SGHTA and CDR2 FQGNSA. Trimming removed 6 bases from V and 3 bases from J, with 14 bases in between. CDR3 size: 15 residues. The CDR3 DNA sequence: TGTGCCAGCAGTGTCAAACGGGATTACACCGGGGAGCTGTTTTTT. Encoded protein: CASSVKRDYTGELFF.

The chain carries TRBV7-9 and TRBJ2-5; 7 bases agree with TRBD1. After removal of 5 bases from V and 2 bases from J, the junction contained 2 bases not matched to a gene. The CDR3 has 13 residues. Per the germline V gene, CDR1 is SEHNR and CDR2 is FQNEAQ (reference sequence). CDR3 sequence (DNA): TGTGCCAGCAGCCCCAGGGGGCAAGAGACCCAGTACTTC. This sequence encodes CASSPRGQETQYF.

This chain joins TRBV7-9 and TRBJ1-3, with D uncertain. V dropped 1 base and J dropped 14 bases, with 15 bases sitting between them. The CDR3 has 13 residues. The germline gives CDR1 SEHNR, CDR2 FQNEAQ (reference sequence). For the CDR3, the DNA is TGTGCCAGCAGCTTAGTGCGTAAGAAGGCCCTATATTTT. Translation gives CASSLVRKKALYF. Full variable domain (outside the CDR3, taken from reference TRBV7-9 and TRBJ1-3): DTGVSQNPRHKITKRGQNVTFRCDPISEHNRLYWYRQTLGQGPEFLTYFQNEAQLEKSRLLSDRFSAERPKGSFSTLEIQRTEQGDSAMYLCASSLVRKKALYFGEGSWLTVV.

The chain couples TRBV6-1 to TRBJ1-5; a weak D match, TRBD1 (6 bases). Germline CDR1 reads MNHNS; CDR2 reads SASEGT. This CDR3 comprises 12 residues. V was shortened by 5 bases and J by 6 bases, with 8 bases between the two germline ends. Here the CDR3 DNA reads TGTGCCAGCAGTACAGGGACTCAGCCCCAGCATTTT. Translating gives CASSTGTQPQHF.

About this clone itself: This sample also contains other DNA sequences that code for the same CDR3. This chain connects TRBV4-3 to TRBJ2-1; 9 nucleotides match TRBD2. Trimming removed 0 bases from V and 0 bases from J; junction bases left unmatched: 0. Per the germline V gene, CDR1 is LGHNA and CDR2 is YSLEER. CDR3 length equals 16 residues. CDR3 in DNA: TGCGCCAGCAGCCAAGATAGCGGGAGCTCCTACAATGAGCAGTTCTTC. Its translation: CASSQDSGSSYNEQFF.

The chain joins TRBV9 to TRBJ2-3; TRBD1 agrees at 9 bases. V was pared by 4 bases and J by 9 bases, with 6 bases of the junction left unmatched. This CDR3 comprises 13 residues. The germline CDR1 and CDR2 sequences are SGDLS and YYNGEE. CDR3 protein: CASSIRTGDTQYF. The CDR3 coding sequence is TGTGCCAGCAGCATAAGGACAGGGGACACGCAGTATTTT.

This CDR3 reads CASSYRRRYNEQFF. The CDR3 DNA reads TGTGCCAGCAGTTATAGGCGGCGGTACAATGAGCAGTTCTTC. The J gene is TRBJ2-1, the V gene TRBV28; D gene unclear. Trimming took 4 bases from V and 4 from J, leaving 11 bases between them. Germline V lookup: CDR1 MDHEN, CDR2 SYDVKM. The CDR3 contains 14 residues.

The chain joins TRBV28 to TRBJ2-1; 12 bases map to TRBD2. Germline V lookup: CDR1 MDHEN, CDR2 SYDVKM. This CDR3 has 17 amino acids. J gave up 3 bases and V 5 bases, and 8 bases lay outside the gene matches. CDR3 nucleotides: TGTGCCAGCAGTGAGTACCTAGCGGGAGGGTTCTACAATGAGCAGTTCTTC. This translates into CASSEYLAGGFYNEQFF.

The chain recombines TRBV19 with TRBJ2-1; a possible D gene is TRBD2 (5 bases). The CDR3 consists of 17 residues. From germline, CDR1 is LNHDA and CDR2 SQIVND (reference sequence). V was shortened by 4 bases and J by 0 bases, with 16 bases between the two germline ends. CDR3 sequence reads: CASSKRGSPSSYNEQFF. As DNA, the CDR3 is TGTGCCAGTAGTAAGCGAGGGTCACCTAGCTCCTACAATGAGCAGTTCTTC.

This chain connects TRBV7-9 to TRBJ2-5; maybe TRBD2 (6 bases). CDR1 and CDR2 (germline): SEHNR, FQNEAQ (reference sequence). The CDR3 is 14 amino acids. V lost 1 base to trimming and J lost 0 bases, with 6 bases between them. The chain's CDR3 is CASSLVADQETQYF. The CDR3 DNA reads as TGTGCCAGCAGCTTAGTAGCGGACCAAGAGACCCAGTACTTC.

V usage is TRBV11-2 and J usage is TRBJ2-2; 9 positions match TRBD1. The germline V gene has CDR1 SGHAT and CDR2 FQNNGV. Trimming at V came to 3 bases and at J to 4 bases, leaving 6 bases not matched to a gene. This CDR3 is built from 16 residues. CDR3 coding DNA: TGTGCCAGCAGCTTCGCCGGGACAGGGCCCACCGGGGAGCTGTTTTTT. Its translation: CASSFAGTGPTGELFF.

V is TRBV9 and J is TRBJ2-2, with 8 bases aligning to TRBD1. This CDR3 has 19 residues. Germline CDR1 and CDR2: SGDLS and YYNGEE. The ends lost 0 bases at V and 0 bases at J; junction bases unmatched: 10. The CDR3, as DNA: TGTGCCAGCAGCGTAGCTACGAGACAGGGGTCCCCGAACACCGGGGAGCTGTTTTTT. This translates into CASSVATRQGSPNTGELFF.

The chain links TRBV30 to TRBJ2-3; no clear D. The ends were cut back, 7 bases at V and 4 bases at J, with 9 bases in the middle. CDR3 length equals 11 residues. Germline CDR1 is GTSNPN and CDR2 is SVGIG (reference sequence). CDR3 sequence: CASDVADTQYF. CDR3 DNA sequence: TGTGCCTCCGACGTTGCAGATACGCAGTATTTT.

The gene calls are TRBV27 and TRBJ2-2; D possibly corresponds to TRBD2 (6 bases). The CDR3 has 13 residues. V gave up 4 bases and J gave up 6 bases, with 9 bases separating them. Germline CDR1 and CDR2: MNHEY and SMNVEV (reference sequence). The CDR3 here is CASSWRGAGELFF. Written as DNA, the CDR3 is TGTGCCAGCAGTTGGAGGGGAGCCGGGGAGCTGTTTTTT.